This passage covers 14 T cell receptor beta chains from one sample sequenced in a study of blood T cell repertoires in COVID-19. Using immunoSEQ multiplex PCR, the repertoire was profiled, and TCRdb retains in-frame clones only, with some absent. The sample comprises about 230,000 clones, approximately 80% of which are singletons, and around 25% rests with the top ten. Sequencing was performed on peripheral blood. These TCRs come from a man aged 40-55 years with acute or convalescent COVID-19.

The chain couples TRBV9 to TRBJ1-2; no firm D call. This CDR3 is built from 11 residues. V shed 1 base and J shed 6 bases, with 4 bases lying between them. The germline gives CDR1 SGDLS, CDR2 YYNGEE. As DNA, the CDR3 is TGTGCCAGCAGCGTAAATAATGGCTACACCTTC. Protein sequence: CASSVNNGYTF. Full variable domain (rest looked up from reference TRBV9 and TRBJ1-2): DSGVTQTPKHLITATGQRVTLRCSPRSGDLSVYWYQQSLDQGLQFLIQYYNGEERAKGNILERFSAQQFPDLHSELNLSSLELGDSALYFCASSVNNGYTFGSGTRLTVV.

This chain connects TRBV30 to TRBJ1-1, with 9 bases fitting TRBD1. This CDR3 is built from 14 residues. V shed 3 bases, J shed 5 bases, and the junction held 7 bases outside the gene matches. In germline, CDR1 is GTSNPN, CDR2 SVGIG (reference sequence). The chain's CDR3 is CAWRDRGEWTEAFF. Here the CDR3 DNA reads TGTGCCTGGAGAGACAGGGGGGAATGGACTGAAGCTTTCTTT.

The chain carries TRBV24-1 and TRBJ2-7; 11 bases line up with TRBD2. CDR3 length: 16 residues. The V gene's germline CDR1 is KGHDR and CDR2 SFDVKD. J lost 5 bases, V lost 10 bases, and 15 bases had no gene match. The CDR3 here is CATISQRLAGGDEQYF. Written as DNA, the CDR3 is TGTGCCACTATCTCGCAACGGCTAGCGGGAGGCGACGAGCAGTACTTC.

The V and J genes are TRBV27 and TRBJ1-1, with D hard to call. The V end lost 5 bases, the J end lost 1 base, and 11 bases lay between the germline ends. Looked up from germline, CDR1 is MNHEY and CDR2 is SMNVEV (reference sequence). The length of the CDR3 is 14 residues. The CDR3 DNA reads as TGTGCCAGCAGTCCCCGAGAGGCGAACACTGAAGCTTTCTTT. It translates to CASSPREANTEAFF.

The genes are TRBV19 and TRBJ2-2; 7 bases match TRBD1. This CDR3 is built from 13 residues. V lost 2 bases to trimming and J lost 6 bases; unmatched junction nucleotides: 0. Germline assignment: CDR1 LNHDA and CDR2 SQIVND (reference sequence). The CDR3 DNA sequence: TGTGCCAGTAGTATAAGGGGGCCCGGGGAGCTGTTTTTT. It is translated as CASSIRGPGELFF.

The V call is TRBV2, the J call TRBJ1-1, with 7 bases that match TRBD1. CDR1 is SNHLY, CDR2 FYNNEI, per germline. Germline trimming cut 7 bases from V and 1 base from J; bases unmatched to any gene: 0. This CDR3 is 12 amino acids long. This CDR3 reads CASNRGNTEAFF. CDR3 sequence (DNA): TGTGCCAGCAACAGGGGGAACACTGAAGCTTTCTTT.

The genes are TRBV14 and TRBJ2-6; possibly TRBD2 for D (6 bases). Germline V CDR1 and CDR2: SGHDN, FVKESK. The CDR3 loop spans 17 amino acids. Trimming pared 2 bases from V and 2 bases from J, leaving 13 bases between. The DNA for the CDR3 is TGTGCCAGCAGCCAAAGAGCTTGGGGGGCTGGGGCCAACGTCCTGACTTTC. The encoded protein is CASSQRAWGAGANVLTF.

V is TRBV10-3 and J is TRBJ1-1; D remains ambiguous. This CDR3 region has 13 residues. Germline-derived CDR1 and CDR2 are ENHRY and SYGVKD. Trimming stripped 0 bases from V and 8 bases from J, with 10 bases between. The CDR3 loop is CAISESTWAEAFF. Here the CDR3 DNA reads TGTGCCATCAGTGAGTCGACCTGGGCGGAAGCTTTCTTT.

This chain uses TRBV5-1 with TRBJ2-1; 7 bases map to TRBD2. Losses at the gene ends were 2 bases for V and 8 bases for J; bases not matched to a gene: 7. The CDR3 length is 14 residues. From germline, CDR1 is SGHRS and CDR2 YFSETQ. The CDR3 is CASSFRGGWDEQFF. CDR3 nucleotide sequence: TGCGCCAGCAGCTTCCGCGGGGGTTGGGATGAGCAGTTCTTC.

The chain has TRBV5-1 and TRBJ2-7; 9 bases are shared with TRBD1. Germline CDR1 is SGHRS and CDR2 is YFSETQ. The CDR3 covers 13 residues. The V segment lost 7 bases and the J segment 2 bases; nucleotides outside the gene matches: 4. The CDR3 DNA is TGCGCCAGCGGGCGGGACAGGGCCTACGAGCAGTACTTC. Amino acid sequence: CASGRDRAYEQYF.

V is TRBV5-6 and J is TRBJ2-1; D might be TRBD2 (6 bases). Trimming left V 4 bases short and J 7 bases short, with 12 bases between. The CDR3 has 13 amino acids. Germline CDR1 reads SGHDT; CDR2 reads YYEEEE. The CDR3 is CASSPAGYNEQFF. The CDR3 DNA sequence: TGTGCCAGCAGCCCGGCGGGGTATAATGAGCAGTTCTTC. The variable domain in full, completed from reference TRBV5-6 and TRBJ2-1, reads DAGVTQSPTHLIKTRGQQVTLRCSPKSGHDTVSWYQQALGQGPQFIFQYYEEEERQRGNFPDRFSGHQFPNYSSELNVNALLLGDSALYLCASSPAGYNEQFFGPGTRLTVL.

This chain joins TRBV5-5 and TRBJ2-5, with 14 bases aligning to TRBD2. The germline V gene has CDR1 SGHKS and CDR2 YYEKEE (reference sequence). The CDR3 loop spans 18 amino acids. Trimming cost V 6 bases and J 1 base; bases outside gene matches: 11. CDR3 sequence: CASTIGTSGRRIQETQYF. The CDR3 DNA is TGTGCCAGCACAATAGGGACTAGCGGGAGACGGATCCAAGAGACCCAGTACTTC.

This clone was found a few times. Written as DNA, the CDR3 is TGTGCCAGCAGTTGGGACAGAGACTACGAGCAGTACTTC. Its protein product is CASSWDRDYEQYF. The chain couples TRBV6-5 to TRBJ2-7, with 7 bases aligning to TRBD1. CDR1 and CDR2 from the germline V gene are MNHEY and SVGAGI. The CDR3 has 13 residues. V gave up 4 bases and J gave up 3 bases; unmatched junction bases: 3.

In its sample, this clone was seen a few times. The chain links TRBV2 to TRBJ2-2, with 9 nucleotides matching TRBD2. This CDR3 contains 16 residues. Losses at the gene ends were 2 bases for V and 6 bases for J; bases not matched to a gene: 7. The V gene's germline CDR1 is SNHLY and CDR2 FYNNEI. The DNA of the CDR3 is TGTGCCAGCAGTGAAATACGCGGGAGGGGCGCCGGGGAGCTGTTTTTT. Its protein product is CASSEIRGRGAGELFF.